The rows below give T cell receptor beta chains drawn from one sample of a study of OX40 agonist ivuxolimab in advanced cancers. Produced via immunoSEQ multiplex PCR; TCRdb's table is partial and in-frame only. The table shows about 36,000 clones, with nearly 80% occurring only once. The material sequenced was CD4+ or CD8+ T cells sorted from blood, taken in a trial of the OX40 agonist ivuxolimab. The receptors here all came from an adult with an advanced solid tumor such as melanoma, head and neck, liver or kidney cancer. Each CDR3 is given with its conserved first and last residue. Fields, in order: V gene, J gene, CDR3 protein.

TRBV7-2,TRBJ2-5,CASSPQTGGETQYF
TRBV27,TRBJ2-7,CASSSVAGGTYEQYF
TRBV15,TRBJ2-7,CATSRGGHSSYEQYF
TRBV28,TRBJ2-2,CASSSSSVTGELFF
TRBV19,TRBJ2-2,CASRGDRLTGELFF
TRBV28,TRBJ1-5,CASSLGGMGTHQPQHF
TRBV5-8,TRBJ1-5,CASSLGQSHNQPQHF
TRBV6-5,TRBJ1-1,CASTLRGNTEAFF
TRBV19,TRBJ1-2,CASSISAGTSYGYTF
TRBV21-1,TRBJ1-5,CASSKVRGHSNQPQHF
TRBV19,TRBJ1-5,CASSTTYGNQPQHF
TRBV7-9,TRBJ2-7,CASSFYRANEQYF
TRBV7-8,TRBJ2-3,CASRRLVSDTQYF
TRBV6-6,TRBJ2-1,CASSYSTGYNEQFF
TRBV2,TRBJ2-1,CASSDEGWNEQFF
TRBV5-6,TRBJ2-7,CASSSGHSYEQYF
TRBV6-1,TRBJ1-2,CASSVQGHYGYTF
TRBV28,TRBJ1-2,CASARGGGGYTF
TRBV7-3,TRBJ2-1,CASSLLGGGTQFF
TRBV11-1,TRBJ2-2,CASSLRSGGARTGELFF
TRBV6-1,TRBJ1-1,CASSPTTLNTEAFF
TRBV5-4,TRBJ2-7,CASSPSRGYEQYF
TRBV5-1,TRBJ1-2,CASSPLFNYGYTF
TRBV2,TRBJ2-1,CASSVLAVRGNEQFF
TRBV25-1,TRBJ2-5,CASSEYGREYQETQYF
TRBV18,TRBJ2-3,CASSPAQDTQYF
TRBV5-6,TRBJ2-3,CASSPEVGTWTDTQYF
TRBV2,TRBJ2-1,CASSGLAGGTNEQFF
TRBV11-2,.,CASSLVAQSSYEQYF
TRBV6-7,TRBJ1-1,CASSQSSENTEAFF
TRBV7-2,TRBJ2-7,CASSLAGGGINYEQYF
TRBV9,TRBJ2-1,CASSAGASGDPRYEQFF
TRBV5-1,TRBJ1-4,CASSPAGRPIEKLFF
TRBV5-1,TRBJ2-5,CASSLVEGETQYF
TRBV9,TRBJ2-2,CASSSPGGGPGELFF
TRBV7-2,TRBJ2-4,CASSVGSGGDIQYF
TRBV27,TRBJ2-2,CASSLTGINTGELFF
TRBV7-3,TRBJ2-2,CASSPGLSTGELFF
TRBV27,TRBJ2-7,CASSWGQPGWEQYF
TRBV6-1,TRBJ2-1,CASSYRGEQFF